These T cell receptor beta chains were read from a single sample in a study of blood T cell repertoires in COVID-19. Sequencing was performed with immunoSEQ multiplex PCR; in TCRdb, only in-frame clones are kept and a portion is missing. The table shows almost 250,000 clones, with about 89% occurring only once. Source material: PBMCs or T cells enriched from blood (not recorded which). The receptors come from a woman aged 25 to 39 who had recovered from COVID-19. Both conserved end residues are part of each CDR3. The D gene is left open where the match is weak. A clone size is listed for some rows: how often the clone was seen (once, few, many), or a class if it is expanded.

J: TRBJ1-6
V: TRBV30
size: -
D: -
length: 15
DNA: TGTGCCTGGAGGTACGCTGGGAGTTTGGGATCACCCCTCCACTTT
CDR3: CAWRYAGSLGSPLHF

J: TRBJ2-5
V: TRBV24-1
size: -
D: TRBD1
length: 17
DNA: TGTGCCACCAGTGATTCCTACCTCACAGGGGCGGCAGAGACCCAGTACTTC
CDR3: CATSDSYLTGAAETQYF

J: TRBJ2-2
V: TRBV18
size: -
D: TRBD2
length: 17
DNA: TGTGCCAGCTCAACCGGACTAGCGGGGATCAACACCGGGGAGCTGTTTTTT
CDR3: CASSTGLAGINTGELFF

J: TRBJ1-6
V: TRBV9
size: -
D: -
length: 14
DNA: TGTGCCAGCAGCGCTTCAGGGGCTGATCCACCCCTCCACTTT
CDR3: CASSASGADPPLHF

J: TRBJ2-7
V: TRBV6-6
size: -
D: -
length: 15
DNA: TGTGCCAGCAGTTCCCCACCCTCCACCTACTACGAGCAGTACTTC
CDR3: CASSSPPSTYYEQYF

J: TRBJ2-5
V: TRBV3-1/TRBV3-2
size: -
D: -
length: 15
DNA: TGTGCCAGCAGCCAAGACATGGCGGTTCAAGAGACCCAGTACTTC
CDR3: CASSQDMAVQETQYF

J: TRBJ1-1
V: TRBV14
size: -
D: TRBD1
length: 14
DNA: TGTGCCAGCAGCCATGGGGACAGGAACACTGAAGCTTTCTTT
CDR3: CASSHGDRNTEAFF

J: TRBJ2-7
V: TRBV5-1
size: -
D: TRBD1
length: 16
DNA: TGCGCCAGCAGCTCTCGGACAGGGGGCGTTAAGGACGAGCAGTACTTC
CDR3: CASSSRTGGVKDEQYF

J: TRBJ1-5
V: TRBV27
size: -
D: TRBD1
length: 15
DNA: TGTGCCAGCAGGGGGGGACAGGGGGACGGTCAGCCCCAGCATTTT
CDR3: CASRGGQGDGQPQHF

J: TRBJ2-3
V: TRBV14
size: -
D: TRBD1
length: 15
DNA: TGTGCCAGCAGCCAAGGGACAGGGGGGGAAGATACGCAGTATTTT
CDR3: CASSQGTGGEDTQYF

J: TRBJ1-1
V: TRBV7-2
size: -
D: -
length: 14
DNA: TGTGCCAGCAGCTTACAACAGACGAACACTGAAGCTTTCTTT
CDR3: CASSLQQTNTEAFF

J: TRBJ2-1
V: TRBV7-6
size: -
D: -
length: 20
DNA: TGTGCCAGCAGCTTAGCCTTGACTGCCCGATCGTATAGCTCCTACAATGAGCAGTTCTTC
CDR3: CASSLALTARSYSSYNEQFF

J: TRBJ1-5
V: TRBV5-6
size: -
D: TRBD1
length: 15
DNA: TGTGCCAGCAGCTTGGCAGGGGGCGCATTTCAGCCCCAGCATTTT
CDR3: CASSLAGGAFQPQHF

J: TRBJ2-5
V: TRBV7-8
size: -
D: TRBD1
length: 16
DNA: TGTGCCAGCAGCCCCTTGACAGGGGGCGGCGGAGAGACCCAGTACTTC
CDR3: CASSPLTGGGGETQYF

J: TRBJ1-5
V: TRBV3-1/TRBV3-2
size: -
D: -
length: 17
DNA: TGTGCCAGCAGCCAAACCATGCCAGACAATAGCAATCAGCCCCAGCATTTT
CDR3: CASSQTMPDNSNQPQHF

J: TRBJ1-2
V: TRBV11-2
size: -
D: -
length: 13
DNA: TGTGCCAGCAGCCCCGACAGTAACTATGGCTACACCTTC
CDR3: CASSPDSNYGYTF

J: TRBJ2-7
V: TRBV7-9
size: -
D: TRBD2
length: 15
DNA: TGTGCCAGCAGCTTAGTTGCGGGAGGGCCTAACGAGCAGTACTTC
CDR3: CASSLVAGGPNEQYF

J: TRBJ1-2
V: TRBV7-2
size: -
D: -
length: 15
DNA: TGTGCCAGCAGCTTAGCTGTTACAGGGCAGGAAGGCTACACCTTC
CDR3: CASSLAVTGQEGYTF

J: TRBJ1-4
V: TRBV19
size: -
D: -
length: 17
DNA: TGTGCCAGTAGTATAGGTTTATCAATGGCCACTAATGAAAAACTGTTTTTT
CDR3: CASSIGLSMATNEKLFF

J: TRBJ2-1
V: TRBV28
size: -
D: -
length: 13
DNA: TGTGCCAGCAGGTCGAGCTCCTACAATGAGCAGTTCTTC
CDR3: CASRSSSYNEQFF

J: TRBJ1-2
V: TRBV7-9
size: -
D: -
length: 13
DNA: TGTGCCAGCAGTCATATCAGGGTACGTGGCTACACCTTC
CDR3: CASSHIRVRGYTF

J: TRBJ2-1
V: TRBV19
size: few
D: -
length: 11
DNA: TGTGCCAGTAAAGGGGCAATGGGGCAGTTCTTC
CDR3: CASKGAMGQFF

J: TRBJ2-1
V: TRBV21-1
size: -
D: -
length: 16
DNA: TGTGCCAGCAGCAAAGAAGTAGGACTAGCGGGAGGGAGTGGATTCTTC
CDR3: CASSKEVGLAGGSGFF

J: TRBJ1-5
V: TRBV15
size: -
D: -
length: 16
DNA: TGTGCCACCAGCAGAGATAGGGTGACGCGGGATCAGCCCCAGCATTTT
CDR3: CATSRDRVTRDQPQHF

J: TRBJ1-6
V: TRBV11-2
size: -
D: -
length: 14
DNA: TGTGCCAGCAGCTTCACAGGGAGGGACTCACCCCTCCACTTT
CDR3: CASSFTGRDSPLHF

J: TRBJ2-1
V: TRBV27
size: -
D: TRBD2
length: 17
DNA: TGTGCCAGCAGTTTATCCCAGAGGACTAGCGGGAGAAATGAGCAGTTCTTC
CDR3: CASSLSQRTSGRNEQFF

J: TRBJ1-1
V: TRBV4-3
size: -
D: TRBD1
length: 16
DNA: TGCGCCAGCAGCCAAGATTACAGGGGGATGAACACTGAAGCTTTCTTT
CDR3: CASSQDYRGMNTEAFF

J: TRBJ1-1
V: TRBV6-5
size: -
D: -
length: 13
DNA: TGTGCCAGCAGCTACTCTGTCGGGCAGGGTGCTTTCTTT
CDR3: CASSYSVGQGAFF

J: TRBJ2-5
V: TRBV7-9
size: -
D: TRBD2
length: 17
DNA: TGTGCCAGCAGCCTAACTAAGCGGACTAGCGGGAGCCAGACCCAGTACTTC
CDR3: CASSLTKRTSGSQTQYF